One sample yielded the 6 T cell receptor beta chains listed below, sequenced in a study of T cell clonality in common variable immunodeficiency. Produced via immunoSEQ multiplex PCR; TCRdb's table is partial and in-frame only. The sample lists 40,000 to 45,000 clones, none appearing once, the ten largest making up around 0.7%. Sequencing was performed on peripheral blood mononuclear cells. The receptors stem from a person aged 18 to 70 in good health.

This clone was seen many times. Partial CDR3 DNA: TGCAGCGCTTCGACAGATTCCCTATATGGC. Translated: CSASTDSLYG. The full CDR3 reads CSASTDSLYGYTF. The chain combines TRBV29-1 with TRBJ1-2; TRBD1 might be the D (5 bases). The read terminates 3 residues ahead of where the CDR3 ends, so the germline J gene completes it. In germline, CDR1 is SQVTM, CDR2 ANQGSEA. Deletions cut 7 bases from V and 5 bases from J, with 17 bases between. This CDR3 is built from 13 residues.

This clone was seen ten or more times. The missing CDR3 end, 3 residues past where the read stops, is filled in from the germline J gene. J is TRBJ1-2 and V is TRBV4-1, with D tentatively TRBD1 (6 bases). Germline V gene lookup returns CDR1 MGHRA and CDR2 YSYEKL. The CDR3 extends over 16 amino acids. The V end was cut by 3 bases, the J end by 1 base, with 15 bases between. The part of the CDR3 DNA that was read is TGCGCCAGCAGCCATATAAGGACAGTAAATAACTATGGC. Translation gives CASSHIRTVNNYG. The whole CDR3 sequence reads CASSHIRTVNNYGYTF.

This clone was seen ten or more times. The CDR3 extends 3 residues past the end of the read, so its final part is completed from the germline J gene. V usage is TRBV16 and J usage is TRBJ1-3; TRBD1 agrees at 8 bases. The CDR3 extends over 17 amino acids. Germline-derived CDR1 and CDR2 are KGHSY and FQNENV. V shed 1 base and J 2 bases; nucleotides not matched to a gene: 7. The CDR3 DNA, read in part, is TGTGCCAGCAGCCAATGGGGACAGGAGGTGGCTGGAAACACC. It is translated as CASSQWGQEVAGNT. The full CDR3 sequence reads CASSQWGQEVAGNTIYF.

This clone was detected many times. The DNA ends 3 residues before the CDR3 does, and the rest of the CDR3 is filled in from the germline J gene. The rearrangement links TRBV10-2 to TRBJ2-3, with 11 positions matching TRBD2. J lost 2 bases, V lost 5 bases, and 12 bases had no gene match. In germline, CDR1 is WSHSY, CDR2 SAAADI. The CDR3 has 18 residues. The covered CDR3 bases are TGCGCCAGCAGTTTGGCAGGGGCTAGCGGGGGGCCCACAGATACG. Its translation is CASSLAGASGGPTDT. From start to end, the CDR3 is CASSLAGASGGPTDTQYF.

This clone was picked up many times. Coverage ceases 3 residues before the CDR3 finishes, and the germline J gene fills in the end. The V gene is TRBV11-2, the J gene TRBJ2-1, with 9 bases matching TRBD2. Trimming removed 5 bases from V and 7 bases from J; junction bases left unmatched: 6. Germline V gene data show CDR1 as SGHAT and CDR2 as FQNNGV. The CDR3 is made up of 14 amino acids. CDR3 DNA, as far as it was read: TGTGCCAGCAGCCATAGCGGGAGCTATAATGAG. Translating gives CASSHSGSYNE. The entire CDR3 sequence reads CASSHSGSYNEQFF. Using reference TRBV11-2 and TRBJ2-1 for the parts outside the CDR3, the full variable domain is EAGVAQSPRYKIIEKRQSVAFWCNPISGHATLYWYQQILGQGPKLLIQFQNNGVVDDSQLPKDRFSAERLKGVDSTLKIQPAKLEDSAVYLCASSHSGSYNEQFFGPGTRLTVL.

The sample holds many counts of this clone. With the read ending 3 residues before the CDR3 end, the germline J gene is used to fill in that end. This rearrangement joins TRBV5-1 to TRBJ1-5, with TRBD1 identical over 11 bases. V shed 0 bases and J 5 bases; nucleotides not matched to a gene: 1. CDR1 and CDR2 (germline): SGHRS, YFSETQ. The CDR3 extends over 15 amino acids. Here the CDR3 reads CASSLGTGGYQPQHF. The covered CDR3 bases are TGCGCCAGCAGCTTGGGGACAGGGGGCTATCAGCCC.